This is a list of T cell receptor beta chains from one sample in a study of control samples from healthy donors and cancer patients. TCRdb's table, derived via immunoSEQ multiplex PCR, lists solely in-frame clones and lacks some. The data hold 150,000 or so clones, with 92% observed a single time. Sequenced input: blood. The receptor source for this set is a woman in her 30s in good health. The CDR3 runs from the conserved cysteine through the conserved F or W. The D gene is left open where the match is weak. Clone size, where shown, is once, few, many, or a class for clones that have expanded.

CDR3 protein: CASSLEGNRQTYNSPLHF
CDR3 DNA: TGTGCCAGCAGCCTCGAAGGGAACAGGCAAACCTATAATTCACCCCTCCACTTT
V gene: TRBV4-2
D gene: .
CDR3 length: 18
clone size: .
J gene: TRBJ1-6

CDR3 protein: CASRARGSYEQYF
CDR3 DNA: TGTGCCAGCAGGGCGCGAGGATCCTACGAGCAGTACTTC
V gene: TRBV6-5
D gene: .
CDR3 length: 13
clone size: .
J gene: TRBJ2-7

CDR3 protein: CASSQEAGPRAYEQYF
CDR3 DNA: TGTGCCAGCAGCCAAGAAGCCGGGCCCAGGGCCTACGAGCAGTACTTC
V gene: TRBV4-2
D gene: .
CDR3 length: 16
clone size: .
J gene: TRBJ2-7

CDR3 protein: CASSEPRQIGYTF
CDR3 DNA: TGTGCCAGCAGTGAACCCCGACAGATTGGCTACACCTTC
V gene: TRBV2
D gene: .
CDR3 length: 13
clone size: .
J gene: TRBJ1-2

CDR3 protein: CASNDGVWTEAFF
CDR3 DNA: TGTGCCAGCAACGACGGGGTGTGGACTGAAGCTTTCTTT
V gene: TRBV2
D gene: .
CDR3 length: 13
clone size: .
J gene: TRBJ1-1

CDR3 protein: CASSYSLGQGPGDYGYTF
CDR3 DNA: TGTGCCAGCAGTTACTCGTTAGGACAGGGTCCTGGAGACTATGGCTACACCTTC
V gene: TRBV6-2/TRBV6-3
D gene: TRBD1
CDR3 length: 18
clone size: .
J gene: TRBJ1-2

CDR3 protein: CAWRGRGSNEKLFF
CDR3 DNA: TGTGCCTGGAGGGGCAGGGGTTCTAATGAAAAACTGTTTTTT
V gene: TRBV30
D gene: .
CDR3 length: 14
clone size: .
J gene: TRBJ1-4

CDR3 protein: CASSVAASGLYEQYF
CDR3 DNA: TGTGCCAGCAGCGTAGCAGCTAGCGGCCTCTACGAGCAGTACTTC
V gene: TRBV9
D gene: TRBD2
CDR3 length: 15
clone size: .
J gene: TRBJ2-7

CDR3 protein: CASSLIGRPYEQYF
CDR3 DNA: TGTGCCAGCAGCTTAATCGGCAGGCCCTACGAGCAGTACTTC
V gene: TRBV7-2
D gene: .
CDR3 length: 14
clone size: .
J gene: TRBJ2-7

CDR3 protein: CASRLEGQGVTGELFF
CDR3 DNA: TGTGCCAGCAGGCTTGAGGGCCAGGGGGTGACCGGGGAGCTGTTTTTT
V gene: TRBV7-3
D gene: TRBD1
CDR3 length: 16
clone size: .
J gene: TRBJ2-2

CDR3 protein: CASSLKGAKGNTIYF
CDR3 DNA: TGTGCCAGCAGCCTGAAGGGGGCGAAAGGAAACACCATATATTTT
V gene: TRBV3-1/TRBV3-2
D gene: TRBD1
CDR3 length: 15
clone size: .
J gene: TRBJ1-3

CDR3 protein: CATSSTIVGEGDRNTGELFF
CDR3 DNA: TGTGCCACCAGCAGCACCATCGTGGGGGAGGGAGATCGGAACACCGGGGAGCTGTTTTTT
V gene: TRBV15
D gene: TRBD2
CDR3 length: 20
clone size: once
J gene: TRBJ2-2